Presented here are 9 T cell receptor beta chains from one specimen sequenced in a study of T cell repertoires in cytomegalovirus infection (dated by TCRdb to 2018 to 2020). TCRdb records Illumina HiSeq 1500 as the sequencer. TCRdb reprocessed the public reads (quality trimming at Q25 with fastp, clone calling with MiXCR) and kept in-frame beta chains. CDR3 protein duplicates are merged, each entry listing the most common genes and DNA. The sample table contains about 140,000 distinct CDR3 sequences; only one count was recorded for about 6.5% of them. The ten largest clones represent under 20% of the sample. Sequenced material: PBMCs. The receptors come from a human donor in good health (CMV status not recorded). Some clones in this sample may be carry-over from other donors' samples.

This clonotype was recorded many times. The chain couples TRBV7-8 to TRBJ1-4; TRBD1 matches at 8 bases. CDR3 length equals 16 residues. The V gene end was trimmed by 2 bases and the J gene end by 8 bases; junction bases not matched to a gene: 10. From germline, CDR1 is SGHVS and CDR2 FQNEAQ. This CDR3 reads CASSLIVGQGREKLFF. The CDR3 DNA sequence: TGTGCCAGCAGCTTAATTGTCGGACAGGGCCGAGAAAAACTGTTTTTT.

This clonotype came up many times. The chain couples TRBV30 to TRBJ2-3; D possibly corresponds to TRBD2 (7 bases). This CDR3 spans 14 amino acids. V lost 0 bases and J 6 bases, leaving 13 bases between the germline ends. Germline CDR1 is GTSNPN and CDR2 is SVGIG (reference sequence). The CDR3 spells CAWSVRGAWDTQYF. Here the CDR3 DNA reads TGTGCCTGGAGTGTACGGGGGGCTTGGGATACGCAGTATTTT. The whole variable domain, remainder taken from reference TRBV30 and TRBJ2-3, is SQTIHQWPATLVQPVGSPLSLECTVEGTSNPNLYWYRQAAGRGLQLLFYSVGIGQISSEVPQNLSASRPQDRQFILSSKKLLLSDSGFYLCAWSVRGAWDTQYFGPGTRLTVL.

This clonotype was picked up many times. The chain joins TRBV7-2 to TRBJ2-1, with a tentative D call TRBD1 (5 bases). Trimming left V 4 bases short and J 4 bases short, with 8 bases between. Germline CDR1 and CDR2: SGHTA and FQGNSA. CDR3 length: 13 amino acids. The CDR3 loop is CASSYDRYNEQFF. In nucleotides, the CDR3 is TGTGCCAGCAGCTATGACAGATACAATGAGCAGTTCTTC.

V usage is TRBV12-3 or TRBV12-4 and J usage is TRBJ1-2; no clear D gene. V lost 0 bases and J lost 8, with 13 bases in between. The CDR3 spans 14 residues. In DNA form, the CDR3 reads TGTGCCAGCAGTTTAGCAGACCTATCCCAGGGCTACACCTTC. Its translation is CASSLADLSQGYTF.

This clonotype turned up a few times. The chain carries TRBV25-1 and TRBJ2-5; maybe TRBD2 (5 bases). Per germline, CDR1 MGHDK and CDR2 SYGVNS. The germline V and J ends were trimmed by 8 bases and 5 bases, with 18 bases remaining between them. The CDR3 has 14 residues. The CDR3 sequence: CASGSRGLHETQYF. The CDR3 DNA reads TGTGCCAGCGGTTCACGCGGGCTGCATGAGACCCAGTACTTC.

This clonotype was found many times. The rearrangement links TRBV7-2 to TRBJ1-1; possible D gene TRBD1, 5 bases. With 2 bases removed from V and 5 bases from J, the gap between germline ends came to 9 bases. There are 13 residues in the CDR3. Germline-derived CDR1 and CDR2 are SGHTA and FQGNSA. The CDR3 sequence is CASSLNGGTEAFF. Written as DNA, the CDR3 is TGTGCCAGCAGCTTAAACGGGGGGACTGAAGCTTTCTTT.

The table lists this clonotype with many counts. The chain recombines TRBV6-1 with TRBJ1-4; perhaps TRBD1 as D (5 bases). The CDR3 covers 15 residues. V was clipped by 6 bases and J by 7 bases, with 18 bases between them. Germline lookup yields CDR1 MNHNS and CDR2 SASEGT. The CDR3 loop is CASRGGAGLGEKLFF. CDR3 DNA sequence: TGTGCCAGCAGGGGGGGAGCAGGGCTTGGTGAAAAACTGTTTTTT.

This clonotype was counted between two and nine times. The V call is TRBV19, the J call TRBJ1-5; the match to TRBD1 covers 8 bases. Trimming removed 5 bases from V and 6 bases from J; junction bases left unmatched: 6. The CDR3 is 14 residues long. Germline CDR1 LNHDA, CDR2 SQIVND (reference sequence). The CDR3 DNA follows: TGTGCCAGTAGTGCGGACAGGGCGGTTCAGCCCCAGCATTTT. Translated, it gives CASSADRAVQPQHF.

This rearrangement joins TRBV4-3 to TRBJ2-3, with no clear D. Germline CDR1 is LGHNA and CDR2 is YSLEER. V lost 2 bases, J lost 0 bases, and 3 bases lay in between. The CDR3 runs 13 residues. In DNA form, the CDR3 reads TGCGCCAGCAGCCAACCTAGCACAGATACGCAGTATTTT. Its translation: CASSQPSTDTQYF.